A single sample is the source of the 21 T cell receptor beta chains below, sequenced in a study of CD8+CD57+ T cells in acquired aplastic anemia. For CDR3 and TCR beta VDJ profiling, genomic DNA was the template used. Using its own MiXCR run on the reads, TCRdb lists one record per CDR3 protein. The sample records roughly 420,000 distinct CDR3 sequences, 60% to 80% being singletons. Sequenced sample: sorted CD4+, CD8+, or CD8+CD57+ T cells (not recorded which) from PBMCs. These receptor sequences come from a human donor in good health, serving as a control.

Points on this clonotype: The germline gene is not matched at one end of the junction; a read error may be the cause. V usage is TRBV6-6 and J usage is TRBJ2-5; D is undetermined. The CDR3 covers 13 residues. CDR1 and CDR2 from the germline V gene are MNHNY and SVGAGI (reference sequence). Written as DNA, the CDR3 is TGTGCCATCAGTAAGGCAGGAGAAGAGACCCAGTACTTC. Protein: CAISKAGEETQYF.

Details on this clonotype: The CDR3 ends on some other residue instead of the conserved phenylalanine or tryptophan, so this is likely a read error. The DNA is left out, because the CDR3 cannot be placed on it with certainty; the CDR3 is given as TCRdb lists it. V and J are TRBV7-2 and TRBJ2-2; TRBD1 is the table's D call, not checked against the DNA. CDR1 and CDR2 from the germline V gene are SGHTA and FQGNSA. The CDR3 is 13 residues long, ends included. This CDR3 is CASSPATGGGGEL.

V gene TRBV7-3 combines with J gene TRBJ1-3; D possibly corresponds to TRBD1 (6 bases). CDR1 and CDR2 (germline): SGHTA, FQGTGA. This CDR3 spans 14 amino acids. V lost 4 bases and J lost 10, with 17 bases in between. The CDR3 loop reads CASSSTGAGITIYF. DNA for the CDR3: TGTGCCAGCAGCTCGACGGGGGCTGGAATAACCATATATTTT.

This clonotype was recorded at least ten times. The V gene is TRBV5-1, the J gene TRBJ2-3, with D maybe TRBD2 (6 bases). The ends were cut back, 7 bases at V and 5 bases at J, with 17 bases in the middle. The CDR3 contains 14 residues. In germline, CDR1 is SGHRS, CDR2 YFSETQ. The CDR3 DNA is TGCGCCAGCTCCACCTCCCCGGGACTAGATACGCAGTATTTT. This encodes CASSTSPGLDTQYF.

J is TRBJ2-1 and V is TRBV6-4; possible D gene TRBD2, 5 bases. Looked up from germline, CDR1 is MRHNA and CDR2 is SNTAGT. Trimming cost V 6 bases and J 11 bases, with 23 bases left between them. This CDR3 contains 15 residues. CDR3 DNA: TGTGCCAGCAGCCCTGTCGGTGCGGGCTACAAGCAGCAGTTCTTC. Protein: CASSPVGAGYKQQFF.

Only a few counts were recorded for this clonotype. Given a much more abundant clone one base away, this may be a read error. The missing conserved phenylalanine or tryptophan at the end of this CDR3 makes a read error likely. The V call is TRBV19, the J call TRBJ2-3; D uncertain. The CDR3 runs 13 residues. The germline V and J ends were trimmed by 6 bases and 2 bases, with 9 bases remaining between them. CDR1 and CDR2 (germline): LNHDA, SQIVND (reference sequence). CDR3 sequence reads: CASRVDYTDTQYL. Written as DNA, the CDR3 is TGTGCCAGTAGGGTGGATTACACAGATACGCAGTATCTT.

As for this clonotype: Sequence at one end of the junction differs from germline and may be a read error. The chain links TRBV20-1 to TRBJ1-1; D is uncertain. In germline, CDR1 is DFQATT, CDR2 SNEGSKA (reference sequence). The CDR3 is made up of 11 amino acids. The CDR3 loop reads CSVRVRATAIF. In nucleotides, the CDR3 is TGCAGTGTGAGGGTGCGGGCAACGGCAATCTTT.

This clonotype was observed many times. An end of the junction does not agree with germline; a read error may underlie this. The chain recombines TRBV9 with TRBJ2-3; D is possibly TRBD1 (6 bases). This CDR3 is 17 amino acids long. The V gene's germline CDR1 is SGDLS and CDR2 YYNGEE. The CDR3: CASSSRQVIGSTDTQYF. CDR3 DNA: TGCGCCAGCAGCTCCAGACAGGTAATAGGTAGCACAGATACGCAGTATTTT.

This chain connects TRBV19 to TRBJ2-7; 11 bases map to TRBD2. The CDR3 has 14 amino acids. The germline V gene has CDR1 LNHDA and CDR2 SQIVND (reference sequence). V gave up 7 bases and J gave up 3 bases; unmatched junction bases: 5. The CDR3 region is CASIRTSGLYEQYV. Written as DNA, the CDR3 is TGTGCCAGTATCAGGACTAGCGGGCTCTACGAGCAGTACGTC.

This clonotype was recorded a few times. V usage is TRBV19 and J usage is TRBJ1-1; the D is unclear. This CDR3 has 13 amino acids. In germline, CDR1 is LNHDA, CDR2 SQIVND (reference sequence). Trimming pared 3 bases from V and 2 bases from J, leaving 7 bases between. CDR3 residues: CASSITSNTEAFF. The CDR3 DNA reads TGTGCCAGTAGTATTACAAGCAACACTGAAGCTTTCTTT.

This clonotype came up many times. The chain carries TRBV4-1 and TRBJ1-6; D might be TRBD1 (5 bases). This CDR3 region has 16 residues. Trimming left V 2 bases short and J 9 bases short, with 17 bases between. Per germline, CDR1 MGHRA and CDR2 YSYEKL. CDR3 residues: CASSQLGLLVGSPLHF. Written as DNA, the CDR3 is TGCGCCAGCAGCCAATTGGGGCTTTTAGTGGGTTCACCCCTCCACTTT.

This rearrangement joins TRBV10-3 to TRBJ1-6; 7 nucleotides line up with TRBD1. The CDR3 totals 15 residues. Germline assignment: CDR1 ENHRY and CDR2 SYGVKD. V trimming: 2 bases; J trimming: 8 bases; junction bases outside the gene matches: 6. CDR3 amino acids: CAISERAGGDSPLHF. In DNA, the CDR3 is TGTGCCATCAGTGAGAGAGCAGGGGGAGATTCACCCCTCCACTTT.

This rearrangement joins TRBV6-1 to TRBJ2-7; no reliable D call. Germline V gene data show CDR1 as MNHNS and CDR2 as SASEGT. This CDR3 has 16 residues. V was trimmed by 5 bases and J by 6 bases, leaving 23 bases between them. CDR3 loop: CASSTNSARISSEQYF. In nucleotides, the CDR3 is TGTGCCAGCAGTACAAATTCGGCACGGATCTCTAGCGAGCAGTACTTC.

This sequence joins TRBV2 and TRBJ2-3, with TRBD2 matching over 8 bases. Germline V lookup: CDR1 SNHLY, CDR2 FYNNEI. The CDR3 sequence is 15 residues long. J lost 6 bases, V lost 5 bases, and 10 bases had no gene match. CDR3 coding DNA: TGTGCCAGCAGTTTAAGGCGGCGGGGGGCTGATACGCAGTATTTT. Encoded protein: CASSLRRRGADTQYF.

The genes are TRBV5-4 and TRBJ2-1; 7 bases are a match to TRBD1. The CDR3 totals 15 residues. CDR1 is SGHNT and CDR2 is YYREEE in the germline V gene (reference sequence). V was pared by 3 bases and J by 9 bases, with 12 bases of the junction left unmatched. The CDR3 DNA sequence: TGTGCCAGCAGCTCCGGGACAGCTTGGAGTAGTGAGCAGTTCTTC. It encodes CASSSGTAWSSEQFF.

This clonotype was counted between two and nine times. The chain couples TRBV10-3 to TRBJ1-1; D gene ambiguous. Trimming took 10 bases from V and 0 from J, leaving 15 bases between them. CDR1 is ENHRY, CDR2 SYGVKD, per germline. The CDR3 has 14 residues. CDR3 residues: CATLMDEMNTEAFF. CDR3 nucleotides: TGTGCCACCCTCATGGACGAAATGAACACTGAAGCTTTCTTT.

This clonotype was detected a few times. This chain joins TRBV2 and TRBJ1-6, with TRBD1 as a possible D gene (5 bases). The CDR3 is made up of 15 amino acids. Germline V gives CDR1 SNHLY, CDR2 FYNNEI. V lost 6 bases, J lost 8 bases, and 17 bases lay in between. The CDR3 sequence is CASRDMGTFYSPLHF. CDR3 in DNA: TGTGCCAGCAGGGACATGGGGACGTTCTATTCACCCCTCCACTTT. Full variable domain (outside the CDR3, taken from reference TRBV2 and TRBJ1-6): EPEVTQTPSHQVTQMGQEVILRCVPISNHLYFYWYRQILGQKVEFLVSFYNNEISEKSEIFDDQFSVERPDGSNFTLKIRSTKLEDSAMYFCASRDMGTFYSPLHFGNGTRLTVT.

V is TRBV15 and J is TRBJ1-4, with 8 nucleotides matching TRBD1. V gave up 0 bases and J gave up 3 bases; unmatched junction bases: 3. Germline-derived CDR1 and CDR2 are LNHNV and YYDKDF (reference sequence). The CDR3 covers 16 residues. CDR3 loop: CATSRDFRGPNEKLFF. As DNA, the CDR3 is TGTGCCACCAGCAGAGATTTCAGGGGGCCTAATGAAAAACTGTTTTTT.

The chain employs TRBV5-1 and TRBJ1-6; 9 bases map to TRBD1. This CDR3 is built from 14 residues. The trim removed 5 bases at V and 9 bases at J, leaving 6 bases unmatched. The germline V gene has CDR1 SGHRS and CDR2 YFSETQ. CDR3 loop: CASREDRGGSPLHF. CDR3 bases: TGCGCCAGCAGGGAGGACAGGGGTGGTTCACCCCTCCACTTT.

The chain couples TRBV25-1 to TRBJ1-1, with TRBD1 as a possible D gene (5 bases). The V end was cut by 6 bases, the J end by 3 bases, with 14 bases between. CDR3 length: 14 residues. Germline assignment: CDR1 MGHDK and CDR2 SYGVNS. CDR3: CASSSYRTHTEAFF. The DNA for the CDR3 is TGTGCCAGCAGCTCTTACAGGACCCACACTGAAGCTTTCTTT.

The chain employs TRBV9 and TRBJ2-1; TRBD2 agrees at 8 bases. Germline CDR1 and CDR2: SGDLS and YYNGEE. After removal of 0 bases from V and 11 bases from J, the junction contained 13 bases not matched to a gene. The CDR3 sequence is 16 residues long. Written as DNA, the CDR3 is TGTGCCAGCAGCGTAGCTTGGCGGGGGGCTGATGAGCAGCAGTTCTTC. Its translation is CASSVAWRGADEQQFF. Using reference TRBV9 and TRBJ2-1 for the parts outside the CDR3, the full variable domain is DSGVTQTPKHLITATGQRVTLRCSPRSGDLSVYWYQQSLDQGLQFLIQYYNGEERAKGNILERFSAQQFPDLHSELNLSSLELGDSALYFCASSVAWRGADEQQFFGPGTRLTVL.